The 26 T cell receptor beta chains reported below all come from one sample, sequenced in a study of graft-versus-host responses after intestinal transplantation. Assay used: immunoSEQ multiplex PCR; TCRdb lists only in-frame clones, some missing. The profile shows roughly 70,000 clones, 92% of them singletons. The starting material was bone marrow, obtained less than 750 days after intestinal transplantation. Receptor source: a human patient who received an intestinal transplant, so some T cells may come from the graft donor.

V and J are TRBV5-6 and TRBJ2-3; the D is unclear. CDR1 and CDR2 from the germline V gene are SGHDT and YYEEEE. With 0 bases removed from V and 2 bases from J, the gap between germline ends came to 10 bases. CDR3 length: 15 residues. The CDR3 nucleotides read TGTGCCAGCAGCTTGGGTGGCAGATTCACAGATACGCAGTATTTT. Translating it yields CASSLGGRFTDTQYF.

This clone came up once. This chain links TRBV7-6 with TRBJ1-5; D possibly corresponds to TRBD1 (6 bases). V shed 5 bases and J shed 4 bases, with 9 bases lying between them. Germline V gene data show CDR1 as SGHVS and CDR2 as FNYEAQ. This CDR3 spans 13 amino acids. The chain's CDR3 is CASSLQGNQPQHF. The CDR3 DNA is TGTGCCAGCAGCCTACAGGGTAATCAGCCCCAGCATTTT.

The gene calls are TRBV5-6 and TRBJ2-7, with 7 bases lining up with TRBD2. Trimming at V came to 2 bases and at J to 3 bases, leaving 5 bases not matched to a gene. Germline CDR1 SGHDT, CDR2 YYEEEE. The CDR3 extends over 14 amino acids. CDR3 region: CASSLRAGNYEQYF. As DNA, the CDR3 is TGTGCCAGCAGCTTAAGAGCGGGGAACTACGAGCAGTACTTC.

V usage is TRBV25-1 and J usage is TRBJ2-1, with D perhaps TRBD1 (6 bases). The V and J ends lost 6 bases and 10 bases respectively, with 10 bases between them. The germline V gene has CDR1 MGHDK and CDR2 SYGVNS. The CDR3 has 11 amino acids. The CDR3 loop reads CASRGGQEQFF. In nucleotides, the CDR3 is TGTGCCAGCAGAGGGGGACAAGAGCAGTTCTTC.

This chain links TRBV6-4 with TRBJ1-1; 10 bases align to TRBD1. V was clipped by 0 bases and J by 3 bases; unmatched bases: 10. The CDR3 loop spans 18 amino acids. Germline V gene lookup returns CDR1 MRHNA and CDR2 SNTAGT. This chain's CDR3 is CASSDSDRGQGLYTEAFF. CDR3 coding DNA: TGTGCCAGCAGTGACTCAGATCGGGGACAGGGGCTCTACACTGAAGCTTTCTTT.

V is TRBV6-5 and J is TRBJ2-7, with 7 bases aligning to TRBD1. Germline CDR1 and CDR2: MNHEY and SVGAGI. The CDR3 has 14 amino acids. V shed 7 bases and J 4 bases; nucleotides not matched to a gene: 10. The CDR3 region is CASTKTTGTYEQYF. CDR3 DNA: TGTGCCAGCACGAAAACGACAGGGACGTACGAGCAGTACTTC.

This chain connects TRBV5-1 to TRBJ1-1; a possible D gene is TRBD1 (5 bases). Germline CDR1 and CDR2: SGHRS and YFSETQ. The CDR3 is made up of 13 amino acids. V was trimmed by 6 bases and J by 4 bases, leaving 13 bases between them. CDR3 DNA: TGCGCCAGCAATGAGTGGGGGGGCACTGAAGCTTTCTTT. It translates to CASNEWGGTEAFF.

This clone was observed a handful of times. At one of its ends the junction is not consistent with the germline gene, which may arise from a read error. The V and J genes are TRBV28 and TRBJ1-3; D is uncertain. The CDR3 has 8 amino acids. Germline V gives CDR1 MDHEN, CDR2 SYDVKM. The CDR3 loop is CASSSPAF. CDR3 sequence (DNA): TGTGCCAGCAGCTCCCCAGCCTTT.

The chain uses TRBV7-3 and TRBJ2-5, with a tentative D call TRBD1 (6 bases). Trimming stripped 5 bases from V and 5 bases from J, with 15 bases between. Looked up from germline, CDR1 is SGHTA and CDR2 is FQGTGA. The CDR3 is 14 amino acids. The CDR3 coding sequence is TGTGCCAGCAGCCAACAGGGTTTCTCGGAGACCCAGTACTTC. It specifies CASSQQGFSETQYF.

V usage is TRBV5-4 and J usage is TRBJ1-6; D is ambiguous. Germline assignment: CDR1 SGHNT and CDR2 YYREEE (reference sequence). CDR3 length: 14 amino acids. V lost 0 bases and J lost 10, with 11 bases in between. CDR3 protein: CASSLEEGPSPLHF. CDR3 DNA sequence: TGTGCCAGCAGCTTGGAGGAGGGCCCATCACCCCTCCACTTT.

The rearrangement uses TRBV4-1 and TRBJ1-5; D perhaps matches TRBD1 (5 bases). With 2 bases removed from V and 6 bases from J, the gap between germline ends came to 23 bases. Germline values: CDR1 MGHRA, CDR2 YSYEKL. The CDR3 is 18 amino acids. The CDR3 DNA reads TGCGCCAGCAGCCAACTAGGAATGGGGGGGAGGTCGGGTCAGCCCCAGCATTTT. It translates to CASSQLGMGGRSGQPQHF.

The gene calls are TRBV5-6 and TRBJ2-1; perhaps TRBD2 as D (7 bases). The CDR3 runs to 15 residues. Germline V CDR1 and CDR2: SGHDT, YYEEEE. With 3 bases removed from V and 2 bases from J, the gap between germline ends came to 12 bases. The DNA for the CDR3 is TGTGCCAGCAGCTATGCGGGGGCCCCCTACAATGAGCAGTTCTTC. Protein: CASSYAGAPYNEQFF. Full variable domain (outside the CDR3, taken from reference TRBV5-6 and TRBJ2-1): DAGVTQSPTHLIKTRGQQVTLRCSPKSGHDTVSWYQQALGQGPQFIFQYYEEEERQRGNFPDRFSGHQFPNYSSELNVNALLLGDSALYLCASSYAGAPYNEQFFGPGTRLTVL.

V and J are TRBV19 and TRBJ2-7; TRBD1 or TRBD2 may be the D gene (5 bases each). Germline V gene sequence: CDR1 LNHDA, CDR2 SQIVND (reference sequence). This CDR3 is built from 14 residues. V was clipped by 9 bases and J by 0 bases, with 15 bases between them. For the CDR3, the DNA is TGTGCCAGCCAAACCGGGACCTCCTCCTACGAGCAGTACTTC. Translated: CASQTGTSSYEQYF.

The rearrangement links TRBV11-3 to TRBJ1-6; D is unresolved. V was trimmed by 1 base and J by 9 bases, leaving 13 bases between them. Germline lookup yields CDR1 SGHNT and CDR2 YENEEA. CDR3 size: 15 residues. The CDR3 loop is CASSLVRTLGSPLHF. The CDR3 region has the DNA TGTGCCAGCAGCTTAGTAAGGACTCTTGGTTCACCCCTCCACTTT.

The gene calls are TRBV7-2 and TRBJ1-1; possible D gene TRBD1, 6 bases. Germline V gives CDR1 SGHTA, CDR2 FQGNSA. The CDR3 runs to 14 residues. Trimming removed 2 bases at V and 5 bases at J, with 12 bases between. The CDR3 loop reads CASSLQGRGTEAFF. The CDR3 nucleotides read TGTGCCAGCAGCTTACAGGGGAGGGGAACTGAAGCTTTCTTT.

CDR3 nucleotide sequence: TGTGCCAGCAGCCCCGGGACAGGGATTAACAATGAGCAGTTCTTC. This codes for CASSPGTGINNEQFF. The chain uses TRBV7-6 and TRBJ2-1, with 9 bases identical to TRBD1. Germline V gives CDR1 SGHVS, CDR2 FNYEAQ. This CDR3 is 15 amino acids long. J gave up 5 bases and V 5 bases, and 7 bases lay outside the gene matches.

The chain employs TRBV6-7 and TRBJ2-7; possibly TRBD1 for D (7 bases). TRBV6-7 counts as an open reading frame of uncertain function. This CDR3 comprises 15 residues. V was pared by 2 bases and J by 4 bases, with 15 bases between. The CDR3: CASSYQPGGIYEQYF. The CDR3 DNA is TGTGCCAGCAGTTACCAACCAGGGGGGATTTACGAGCAGTACTTC.

This rearrangement joins TRBV6-5 to TRBJ2-7; the match to TRBD1 covers 9 bases. The CDR3 totals 14 residues. V was clipped by 7 bases and J by 3 bases; unmatched bases: 7. From germline, CDR1 is MNHEY and CDR2 SVGAGI. The chain's CDR3 is CASTLQGAIYEQYF. As DNA, the CDR3 is TGTGCCAGCACTCTACAGGGGGCAATCTACGAGCAGTACTTC.

The chain has TRBV6-5 and TRBJ1-2, with 9 bases that match TRBD1. CDR1 and CDR2 (germline): MNHEY, SVGAGI. V lost 7 bases and J lost 10; bases outside the gene matches: 10. This CDR3 contains 13 residues. The chain's CDR3 is CASNNDRGNAYTF. The CDR3 region has the DNA TGTGCCAGCAACAACGACAGGGGGAATGCCTACACCTTC.

This clone has just one count. V usage is TRBV27 and J usage is TRBJ2-1, with TRBD2 matching over 14 bases. The CDR3 has 15 residues. The V gene end was trimmed by 4 bases and the J gene end by 5 bases; junction bases not matched to a gene: 1. The germline V gene has CDR1 MNHEY and CDR2 SMNVEV (reference sequence). This chain's CDR3 is CASSSGLAGDNEQFF. The CDR3 DNA follows: TGTGCCAGCAGTTCGGGACTAGCGGGAGACAATGAGCAGTTCTTC.

The chain recombines TRBV6-6 with TRBJ2-7, with TRBD1 matching 7 bases. Trimming cost V 9 bases and J 1 base; bases outside gene matches: 6. The CDR3 is 13 residues long. From germline, CDR1 is MNHNY and CDR2 SVGAGI (reference sequence). The CDR3 DNA is TGTGCCAGTCAGGCAGGGGGTTCCTACGAGCAGTACTTC. Its translation is CASQAGGSYEQYF.

V usage is TRBV29-1 and J usage is TRBJ1-1, with D possibly being TRBD1 (5 bases). The CDR3 runs to 12 residues. Germline lookup yields CDR1 SQVTM and CDR2 ANQGSEA. Trimming left V 8 bases short and J 1 base short, with 11 bases between. DNA of the CDR3: TGCAGCAAATACGGACAGAACACTGAAGCTTTCTTT. This sequence encodes CSKYGQNTEAFF. The whole variable domain, filled in from reference TRBV29-1 and TRBJ1-1, reads SAVISQKPSRDICQRGTSLTIQCQVDSQVTMMFWYRQQPGQSLTLIATANQGSEATYESGFVIDKFPISRPNLTFSTLTVSNMSPEDSSIYLCSKYGQNTEAFFGQGTRLTVV.

This clone was recorded only once. The chain combines TRBV6-5 with TRBJ1-1, with a possible D match to TRBD1 (5 bases). Trimming pared 3 bases from V and 0 bases from J, leaving 11 bases between. Germline CDR1 and CDR2: MNHEY and SVGAGI. The CDR3 is 15 amino acids. The CDR3 nucleotides read TGTGCCAGCAGTTATAAGGGACGAATGAACACTGAAGCTTTCTTT. Translating it yields CASSYKGRMNTEAFF.

This clone was recorded once. This chain connects TRBV2 to TRBJ2-7; D gene ambiguous. Germline V gene data show CDR1 as SNHLY and CDR2 as FYNNEI. V dropped 2 bases and J dropped 2 bases, with 10 bases sitting between them. The CDR3 loop spans 14 amino acids. The CDR3: CASSERIRPYEQYF. The CDR3 DNA follows: TGTGCCAGCAGTGAACGGATCCGACCCTACGAGCAGTACTTC.

This clone occurred once. The V and J genes are TRBV4-2 and TRBJ2-7; 8 nucleotides line up with TRBD2. The CDR3 runs 14 residues. In germline, CDR1 is LGHNA, CDR2 YNFKEQ. The V and J ends lost 0 bases and 6 bases, in that order; junction bases with no gene match: 4. The CDR3 spells CASSQDGLAPEQYF. CDR3 coding DNA: TGTGCCAGCAGCCAAGACGGACTAGCCCCCGAGCAGTACTTC.

This chain joins TRBV29-1 and TRBJ1-1; TRBD1 might be the D (5 bases). Trimming cost V 5 bases and J 10 bases, with 26 bases left between them. Germline V gene lookup returns CDR1 SQVTM and CDR2 ANQGSEA. The CDR3 sequence is 15 residues long. The DNA of the CDR3 is TGCAGCGTTCAGGGCCCGAAATGGTTGGACCTGGGAGCTTTCTTT. Encoded protein: CSVQGPKWLDLGAFF. Full variable domain (rest looked up from reference TRBV29-1 and TRBJ1-1): SAVISQKPSRDICQRGTSLTIQCQVDSQVTMMFWYRQQPGQSLTLIATANQGSEATYESGFVIDKFPISRPNLTFSTLTVSNMSPEDSSIYLCSVQGPKWLDLGAFFGQGTRLTVV.